Listed here are 10 T cell receptor beta chains from one sample, sequenced in a study of PD-1 blockade in classical Hodgkin lymphoma. Brentuximab vedotin exposure varied, and every patient relapsed after autologous stem cell transplantation. Measured with immunoSEQ multiplex PCR; TCRdb has only the in-frame clones, and not every one. The table shows approximately 10,000 clones, with about 85% occurring only once. The material was peripheral blood mononuclear cells (PBMCs), obtained at baseline. The receptors derive from a human donor with classical Hodgkin lymphoma.

The CDR3 here is CASSQQGALETQYF. CDR3 sequence (DNA): TGTGCCAGCAGCCAACAGGGGGCACTAGAGACCCAGTACTTC. The chain has TRBV4-2 and TRBJ2-5, with 8 positions matching TRBD1. CDR1 is LGHNA, CDR2 YNFKEQ, per germline. There are 14 residues in the CDR3. The trim removed 2 bases at V and 4 bases at J, leaving 3 bases unmatched.

V usage is TRBV6-5 and J usage is TRBJ2-7, with 7 bases lining up with TRBD2. The V segment lost 8 bases and the J segment 0 bases; nucleotides outside the gene matches: 7. The CDR3 extends over 14 amino acids. Germline lookup yields CDR1 MNHEY and CDR2 SVGAGI. CDR3 in amino acids: CASAVGRSSYEQYF. The DNA of the CDR3 is TGTGCCAGCGCCGTCGGGAGGAGCTCCTACGAGCAGTACTTC.

Of note for this clone: The sample contains more than one DNA sequence encoding this CDR3. The genes are TRBV5-6 and TRBJ1-1; D is ambiguous. Germline CDR1 and CDR2: SGHDT and YYEEEE. The V end lost 1 base, the J end lost 5 bases, and 6 bases lay between the germline ends. The CDR3 has 12 residues. For the CDR3, the DNA is TGTGCCAGCAGCTTGAGAGGTACTGAAGCTTTCTTT. Its translation is CASSLRGTEAFF.

V usage is TRBV7-6 and J usage is TRBJ2-5, with D unclear. The DNA end lines up better with TRBJ2-7; the J call may be wrong. This CDR3 is 14 amino acids long. Germline V gene data show CDR1 as SGHVS and CDR2 as FNYEAQ. The CDR3 coding sequence is TGTGCCAGCAGCCGTTTCGGGCAGACCTACGAGCAGTACTTC. As protein: CASSRFGQTYEQYF.

The chain joins TRBV9 to TRBJ2-1, with 7 bases aligning to TRBD2. V dropped 0 bases and J dropped 2; count of bases not matched to a gene: 5. The germline V gene encodes CDR1 SGDLS and CDR2 YYNGEE. The CDR3 runs to 16 residues. CDR3 sequence: CASSVAVGGTYNEQFF. The CDR3 coding sequence is TGTGCCAGCAGCGTAGCGGTGGGAGGGACCTACAATGAGCAGTTCTTC.

The V and J genes are TRBV19 and TRBJ2-2; 9 nucleotides align to TRBD2. Losses at the gene ends were 3 bases for V and 6 bases for J; bases not matched to a gene: 8. CDR1 is LNHDA, CDR2 SQIVND, per germline (reference sequence). This CDR3 contains 16 residues. The CDR3 DNA is TGTGCCAGTAGTATTAAACTAGCGGGTCTATCCGGGGAGCTGTTTTTT. Translated: CASSIKLAGLSGELFF.

The chain uses TRBV28 and TRBJ1-1, with TRBD1 identical over 8 bases. V shed 3 bases and J 4 bases; nucleotides not matched to a gene: 13. Germline loops: CDR1 MDHEN, CDR2 SYDVKM. This CDR3 comprises 17 residues. CDR3 nucleotide sequence: TGTGCCAGCAGTTTTGGTACAGGGGGTCCGGGGGGCACTGAAGCTTTCTTT. It codes for CASSFGTGGPGGTEAFF.

This chain uses TRBV7-9 with TRBJ2-7, with D possibly matching TRBD2 (5 bases). Germline loops: CDR1 SEHNR, CDR2 FQNEAQ (reference sequence). V was clipped by 1 base and J by 4 bases, with 8 bases between them. The CDR3 length is 13 residues. This chain's CDR3 is CASSLVSGYEQYF. In DNA, the CDR3 is TGTGCCAGCAGCTTAGTGTCGGGATACGAGCAGTACTTC.

V is TRBV6-5 and J is TRBJ2-7; D ambiguous. Between the trimmed V and J ends, which lost 5 bases and 6 bases, there was a span of 17 bases. Germline V CDR1 and CDR2: MNHEY, SVGAGI. The CDR3 consists of 14 residues. The CDR3 nucleotides read TGTGCCAGCAGTCTTCCCGGATTAAGTGGCGAGCAGTACTTC. Amino acid sequence: CASSLPGLSGEQYF.

The genes are TRBV6-1 and TRBJ1-5; perhaps TRBD1 as D (5 bases). The CDR3 has 13 amino acids. V dropped 1 base and J dropped 7 bases, with 8 bases sitting between them. From germline, CDR1 is MNHNS and CDR2 SASEGT. CDR3 in amino acids: CASSEVAGQPQHF. CDR3 nucleotides: TGTGCCAGCAGTGAAGTAGCAGGGCAGCCCCAGCATTTT.